Each of the 25 T cell receptor beta chains below was sequenced from the same sample in a study of read filtering for tumor transcriptome and immune sequencing (dated by TCRdb to 2019 to 2021). Sequencer: Illumina HiSeq 4000. TCR libraries were built from 400 to 450 ng RNA with the Immunoverse kit, using molecular barcoded adaptors covering alpha/delta and beta/gamma chains. The public reads were run again by TCRdb, first through fastp at Q25 and then through MiXCR, and only productive beta chains were kept. Rows are unified per CDR3 protein, each entry keeping the most common DNA and genes. In all, the sample holds around 41,000 distinct CDR3 sequences, and less than 15% of those were seen once. More than 15% of the sample goes to the ten largest clones. The sample taken for sequencing was a population of CD138-negative cells sorted from bone marrow. Read against the paper, the sample's cell subset or site label means: bone marrow mononuclear cells depleted of CD138+ plasma/myeloma cells by negative magnetic selection. The source of these receptors is a donor at least 40 years old with multiple myeloma.

This clonotype was seen only a few times. It differs at one base from a far larger clone, so likely a read error. No conserved phenylalanine or tryptophan is present at the end of the CDR3, so a read error is the likely explanation. The chain employs TRBV7-9 and TRBJ1-2; TRBD1 is a possible D gene (5 bases). The CDR3 is 13 residues long. V shed 1 base and J shed 4 bases, with 7 bases lying between them. From germline, CDR1 is SEHNR and CDR2 FQNEAQ (reference sequence). CDR3 region: CASSLETAYGYTL. Written as DNA, the CDR3 is TGTGCCAGCAGCTTAGAGACAGCCTATGGCTACACCCTC.

There are many counts of this clonotype. The V and J genes are TRBV7-9 and TRBJ1-1; 7 bases fit TRBD1. Looked up from germline, CDR1 is SEHNR and CDR2 is FQNEAQ (reference sequence). This CDR3 has 15 residues. The junction had 6 bases not matched to a gene; V was cut back by 4 bases and J by 1 base. CDR3 amino acids: CASSSRQGRNTEAFF. CDR3 nucleotides: TGTGCCAGCAGCTCGCGACAGGGAAGGAACACTGAAGCTTTCTTT.

J is TRBJ2-1 and V is TRBV4-1; 8 bases fit TRBD1. In germline, CDR1 is MGHRA, CDR2 YSYEKL. V dropped 6 bases and J dropped 5; count of bases not matched to a gene: 9. The CDR3 runs to 15 residues. In DNA form, the CDR3 reads TGCGCCAGCAGGCCCCCGGGACAGGCTAACAATGAGCAGTTCTTC. Amino acid sequence: CASRPPGQANNEQFF.

The chain couples TRBV18 to TRBJ2-7; D might be TRBD2 (6 bases). The CDR3 has 15 residues. CDR1 and CDR2 (germline): KGHSH, LQKENI. Trimming cost V 4 bases and J 5 bases, with 18 bases left between them. This CDR3 reads CASSLPGRGFHEQYF. The CDR3 nucleotides read TGTGCCAGCTCACTTCCCGGACGGGGGTTCCACGAGCAGTACTTC.

This clonotype was seen more than once but under ten times. This may come from a read error, since a much larger clone is one base off. V usage is TRBV6-5 and J usage is TRBJ2-7, with TRBD1 matching 7 bases. Germline CDR1 is MNHEY and CDR2 is SVGAGI. The CDR3 has 15 amino acids. Unmatched junction bases numbered 9, after V lost 2 bases and J lost 5 bases. This chain's CDR3 is CASSYAEGGDHEQYF. CDR3 nucleotide sequence: TGTGCCAGCAGTTACGCGGAAGGGGGCGATCACGAGCAGTACTTC.

This clonotype has at least ten counts. The genes are TRBV7-6 and TRBJ2-7; D remains ambiguous. The CDR3 has 13 amino acids. Per the germline V gene, CDR1 is SGHVS and CDR2 is FNYEAQ. Trimming stripped 5 bases from V and 6 bases from J, with 14 bases between. In nucleotides, the CDR3 is TGTGCCAGCAGCGGGTGGGTTGGGTCCGAGCAGTACTTC. Protein: CASSGWVGSEQYF. The complete variable domain, with remaining parts taken from reference TRBV7-6 and TRBJ2-7, reads GAGVSQSPRYKVTKRGQDVALRCDPISGHVSLYWYRQALGQGPEFLTYFNYEAQQDKSGLPNDRFSAERPEGSISTLTIQRTEQRDSAMYRCASSGWVGSEQYFGPGTRLTVT.

This clonotype was counted many times. This chain connects TRBV29-1 to TRBJ1-1; D unclear. Germline V gene data show CDR1 as SQVTM and CDR2 as ANQGSEA. V gave up 3 bases and J gave up 10 bases, with 12 bases separating them. This CDR3 comprises 11 residues. For the CDR3, the DNA is TGCAGCGTTGACTCTCCTGCTGGAGCTTTCTTT. It specifies CSVDSPAGAFF.

This clonotype was counted at least ten times. The chain carries TRBV6-6 and TRBJ1-5, with no clear D. V was pared by 4 bases and J by 2 bases, with 6 bases between. CDR3 length: 13 residues. CDR1 and CDR2 from the germline V gene are MNHNY and SVGAGI (reference sequence). The CDR3 region has the DNA TGTGCCAGCAGTTCCCTCCGCAATCAGCCCCAGCATTTT. This sequence encodes CASSSLRNQPQHF.

This clonotype has at least ten counts. This chain uses TRBV7-9 with TRBJ2-3; tentatively, D is TRBD1 (6 bases). This CDR3 is built from 14 residues. Trimming stripped 5 bases from V and 1 base from J, with 10 bases between. Germline assignment: CDR1 SEHNR and CDR2 FQNEAQ (reference sequence). The CDR3 is CASSRGMGTDTQYF. For the CDR3, the DNA is TGTGCCAGCAGCAGGGGGATGGGCACAGATACGCAGTATTTT. Variable domain in full (rest from reference TRBV7-9 and TRBJ2-3): DTGVSQNPRHKITKRGQNVTFRCDPISEHNRLYWYRQTLGQGPEFLTYFQNEAQLEKSRLLSDRFSAERPKGSFSTLEIQRTEQGDSAMYLCASSRGMGTDTQYFGPGTRLTVL.

The sample holds many counts of this clonotype. The chain joins TRBV7-9 to TRBJ1-1; a weak D match, TRBD1 (5 bases). The CDR3 contains 14 residues. CDR1 and CDR2 from the germline V gene are SEHNR and FQNEAQ (reference sequence). The germline V and J ends were trimmed by 5 bases and 5 bases, with 15 bases remaining between them. In DNA, the CDR3 is TGTGCCAGCAGCCCGGGACGATTGGAAACTGAAGCTTTCTTT. It encodes CASSPGRLETEAFF.

Regarding this clonotype: A read error is possible here, since a much larger clone lies one base away. The chain is built from TRBV7-2 and TRBJ2-7; D gene unclear. The germline V gene has CDR1 SGHTA and CDR2 FQGNSA. The CDR3 is made up of 14 amino acids. For the CDR3, the DNA is TGTGCCAGCGGCTTAGCTACTTCGGCCTACGAGCAGTACTTC. Protein: CASGLATSAYEQYF.

This clonotype was seen ten or more times. The chain couples TRBV2 to TRBJ1-1, with D uncertain. V was shortened by 2 bases and J by 0 bases, with 10 bases between the two germline ends. This CDR3 has 15 residues. Per the germline V gene, CDR1 is SNHLY and CDR2 is FYNNEI. CDR3 DNA: TGTGCCAGCAGTGAAATCACGGGCATGAACACTGAAGCTTTCTTT. This translates into CASSEITGMNTEAFF.

This clonotype has a count of ten or more. This rearrangement joins TRBV6-1 to TRBJ1-1, with D tentatively TRBD1 (6 bases). Per germline, CDR1 MNHNS and CDR2 SASEGT. The CDR3 runs to 14 residues. Trimming removed 7 bases at V and 4 bases at J, with 16 bases between. CDR3 amino acids: CASIRGTMGTEAFF. The CDR3, as DNA: TGTGCCAGCATAAGAGGGACAATGGGCACTGAAGCTTTCTTT.

This clonotype was seen more than once but under ten times. Being one base from a much bigger clone, this may be a read error. CDR3: CASSRPLRGTEQFF. DNA for the CDR3: TGCGCCAGCAGCCGCCCACTAAGGGGCACTGAGCAGTTCTTC. The chain employs TRBV5-1 and TRBJ2-1, with D perhaps TRBD1 (5 bases). V lost 4 bases, J lost 9 bases, and 17 bases lay in between. The CDR3 sequence is 14 residues long. From germline, CDR1 is SGHRS and CDR2 YFSETQ.

This clonotype appeared many times. This chain connects TRBV11-1 to TRBJ1-5; the D is unclear. The V gene's germline CDR1 is SGHAT and CDR2 FQDESV (reference sequence). This CDR3 contains 12 residues. Deletions cut 1 base from V and 6 bases from J, with 4 bases between. CDR3 sequence: CASSLGVQPQHF. CDR3 nucleotides: TGTGCCAGCAGCTTAGGAGTTCAGCCCCAGCATTTT.

Notes on this clonotype: A single base separates this from a much larger clone, so it may be a read error. J is TRBJ2-3 and V is TRBV6-2 or TRBV6-3; no clear D. In germline, CDR1 is MNHEY, CDR2 SVGEGT. Trimming stripped 4 bases from V and 5 bases from J, with 7 bases between. The length of the CDR3 is 12 residues. CDR3 DNA sequence: TGTGCCAGCAGTTGGTGCCGAGATACGCAGTATTTT. Its protein product is CASSWCRDTQYF.

V is TRBV5-1 and J is TRBJ2-1; D not resolved. V was trimmed by 7 bases and J by 8 bases, leaving 16 bases between them. Looked up from germline, CDR1 is SGHRS and CDR2 is YFSETQ. This CDR3 contains 13 residues. DNA of the CDR3: TGCGCCAGCGGTGGGCAGCCTGCGGATGAGCAGTTCTTC. Its translation: CASGGQPADEQFF.

This clonotype was observed many times. The chain carries TRBV7-2 and TRBJ2-3; no firm D call. Germline loops: CDR1 SGHTA, CDR2 FQGNSA. The CDR3 consists of 12 residues. Trimming removed 3 bases from V and 4 bases from J, with 5 bases in between. The CDR3 coding sequence is TGTGCCAGCAGCTTTTTATCAGATACGCAGTATTTT. This encodes CASSFLSDTQYF.

This chain uses TRBV4-1 with TRBJ2-5, with D hard to call. The CDR3 sequence is 15 residues long. Trimming took off 0 bases at V and 4 bases at J, with 12 bases between the two ends. From germline, CDR1 is MGHRA and CDR2 YSYEKL. The CDR3 spells CASSQDGKYRETQYF. The CDR3 DNA reads TGCGCCAGCAGCCAAGATGGCAAGTACAGAGAGACCCAGTACTTC.

Many counts were recorded for this clonotype. This sequence joins TRBV7-2 and TRBJ1-5, with TRBD1 matching over 7 bases. CDR1 and CDR2 (germline): SGHTA, FQGNSA. CDR3 size: 14 residues. V was pared by 1 base and J by 7 bases, with 4 bases of the junction left unmatched. CDR3: CASSLEGRGQPQHF. The CDR3 DNA sequence: TGTGCCAGCAGCTTAGAGGGCAGGGGGCAGCCCCAGCATTTT. Variable domain in full (rest from reference TRBV7-2 and TRBJ1-5): GAGVSQSPSNKVTEKGKDVELRCDPISGHTALYWYRQSLGQGLEFLIYFQGNSAPDKSGLPSDRFSAERTGGSVSTLTIQRTQQEDSAVYLCASSLEGRGQPQHFGDGTRLSIL.

This clonotype occurred many times. The rearrangement links TRBV28 to TRBJ2-5; D is undetermined. This CDR3 is built from 14 residues. V lost 1 base and J 3 bases, leaving 9 bases between the germline ends. Germline V lookup: CDR1 MDHEN, CDR2 SYDVKM. The CDR3 region is CASSLLGREETQYF. The CDR3 DNA follows: TGTGCCAGCAGTTTATTAGGCCGGGAAGAGACCCAGTACTTC. Filled out from reference TRBV28 and TRBJ2-5, the complete variable domain reads DVKVTQSSRYLVKRTGEKVFLECVQDMDHENMFWYRQDPGLGLRLIYFSYDVKMKEKGDIPEGYSVSREKKERFSLILESASTNQTSMYLCASSLLGREETQYFGPGTRLLVL.

In its sample, this clonotype was seen many times. The chain employs TRBV5-4 and TRBJ1-1; TRBD1 aligns across 10 bases. Germline assignment: CDR1 SGHNT and CDR2 YYREEE (reference sequence). The CDR3 has 16 amino acids. The ends lost 4 bases at V and 3 bases at J; junction bases unmatched: 9. The CDR3 DNA sequence: TGTGCCAGCAGCCGAGGGGGGACAGGGGCATACACTGAAGCTTTCTTT. It translates to CASSRGGTGAYTEAFF.

In its sample, this clonotype was seen many times. V gene TRBV12-3 or TRBV12-4 combines with J gene TRBJ2-1; D gene ambiguous. The CDR3 is 15 residues long. Trimming removed 7 bases from V and 2 bases from J, with 15 bases in between. CDR3 in amino acids: CASTDENFAYNEQFF. The CDR3 nucleotides are TGTGCCAGCACCGACGAAAATTTTGCCTACAATGAGCAGTTCTTC.

This clonotype has more than one count but fewer than ten. Since a much larger clone is just one base distant, this may be a read error. The V and J genes are TRBV6-2 or TRBV6-3 and TRBJ2-5; TRBD1 might be the D (5 bases). The CDR3 sequence is 13 residues long. The germline gives CDR1 MNHEY, CDR2 SVGEGT. CDR3 residues: CARSRDSQETQYF. Written as DNA, the CDR3 is TGTGCCCGCAGTCGAGACAGTCAAGAGACCCAGTACTTC.

Concerning this clonotype: One junction end disagrees with the germline gene, perhaps due to a read error. The J gene is TRBJ2-7, the V gene TRBV6-2 or TRBV6-3; D may match TRBD1 or TRBD2 (5 bases each). CDR3 length: 15 residues. CDR1 and CDR2 (germline): MNHEY, SVGEGT. The CDR3 nucleotides read TGCGCCAGCACCCCATGGGGGAACCCTCCCTACGAGCAGTACTTC. Its translation: CASTPWGNPPYEQYF.